This passage covers 28 T cell receptor beta chains from one sample sequenced in a study of glioma-infiltrating T cells. Using RNA template, CDR3s of TCR alpha and beta were amplified with iRepertoire arm-PCR. Via MiXCR, TCRdb re-called the multiplex PCR reads, giving one row per CDR3 protein. The sample lists under 200,000 distinct CDR3 sequences, around 40% occurring once. Sequenced sample: glioma tissue, nonneoplastic brain tissue, or PBMCs (not recorded which). These receptors originate from a human donor with low-grade glioma or glioblastoma, undergoing nonglioma brain surgery, or in good health (not recorded which).

The chain combines TRBV5-1 with TRBJ2-7; the D is unclear. The CDR3 has 14 residues. Germline V gene lookup returns CDR1 SGHRS and CDR2 YFSETQ. V was cut by 3 bases and J by 3 bases, with 13 bases left in between. The CDR3 spells CASSYLDNFYEQYF. For the CDR3, the DNA is TGCGCCAGCAGCTACCTAGATAACTTCTACGAGCAGTACTTC. The full variable domain, its missing parts supplied by reference TRBV5-1 and TRBJ2-7, is KAGVTQTPRYLIKTRGQQVTLSCSPISGHRSVSWYQQTPGQGLQFLFEYFSETQRNKGNFPGRFSGRQFSNSRSEMNVSTLELGDSALYLCASSYLDNFYEQYFGPGTRLTVT.

This clonotype was observed a few times. This could be a read error, since a much larger clone is one nucleotide away. V and J are TRBV27 and TRBJ2-5; possibly TRBD1 for D (5 bases). The germline V and J ends were trimmed by 6 bases and 2 bases, with 16 bases remaining between them. Germline V gene lookup returns CDR1 MNHEY and CDR2 SMNVEV (reference sequence). The CDR3 spans 15 residues. CDR3: CASSSRQPLQETQYF. The CDR3 DNA follows: TGTGCCAGCAGCAGCCGACAGCCTTTACAAGAGACCCAGTACTTC.

There are many counts of this clonotype. This sequence joins TRBV6-1 and TRBJ2-7, with D maybe TRBD1 (6 bases). Germline-derived CDR1 and CDR2 are MNHNS and SASEGT. There are 15 residues in the CDR3. V gave up 5 bases and J gave up 4 bases, with 18 bases separating them. The CDR3 sequence is CASSQTGFPTYEQYF. CDR3 nucleotides: TGTGCCAGCAGTCAGACAGGTTTCCCCACTTACGAGCAGTACTTC.

The chain has TRBV6-1 and TRBJ1-5; unclear D gene. This CDR3 contains 14 residues. Germline V lookup: CDR1 MNHNS, CDR2 SASEGT. The CDR3 DNA reads as TGTGCGACCAGTGATGGCTATAGCAATCAGCCCCAGCATTTT. Protein sequence: CATSDGYSNQPQHF.

Remarks on this clonotype: A much larger clone differs from this one at a single base, so this may be a read error. The chain couples TRBV7-9 to TRBJ1-2; D is possibly TRBD1 (6 bases). CDR3 size: 12 residues. V lost 8 bases and J 6 bases, leaving 13 bases between the germline ends. Germline CDR1 is SEHNR and CDR2 is FQNEAQ (reference sequence). CDR3 protein: CASDEQGNGYTF. CDR3 in DNA: TGTGCCAGCGACGAACAGGGTAATGGCTACACCTTC.

Comment on this clonotype: One end of the junction varies from germline; a read error may be responsible. The chain employs TRBV12-3 or TRBV12-4 and TRBJ2-1; no definite D call. This CDR3 contains 13 residues. CDR3 protein: CASSLSFRGDEVF. Written as DNA, the CDR3 is TGTGCCAGCAGTTTGTCTTTTCGAGGAGATGAGGTCTTC.

This clonotype was seen ten or more times. This chain connects TRBV20-1 to TRBJ2-7, with 15 bases matching TRBD2. Germline V gives CDR1 DFQATT, CDR2 SNEGSKA (reference sequence). J gave up 0 bases and V 6 bases, and 9 bases lay outside the gene matches. The CDR3 runs to 17 residues. This chain's CDR3 is CSAQGLAGGQSSYEQYF. Here the CDR3 DNA reads TGCAGTGCGCAGGGACTAGCGGGAGGCCAGAGCTCCTACGAGCAGTACTTC.

Details on this clonotype: Since a much larger clone is just one base distant, this may be a read error. The chain recombines TRBV28 with TRBJ2-7, with D tentatively TRBD1 (5 bases). Germline CDR1 is MDHEN and CDR2 is SYDVKM. The CDR3 sequence is 13 residues long. The V and J ends lost 8 bases and 0 bases respectively, with 11 bases between them. CDR3 sequence (DNA): TGTGCCAGCGAGACAGTAAGCTCCTACGAGCAGTACTTC. Its protein product is CASETVSSYEQYF.

This clonotype was detected many times. The rearrangement links TRBV6-1 to TRBJ2-7, with 11 nucleotides matching TRBD2. The CDR3 contains 14 residues. V lost 7 bases to trimming and J lost 3 bases; unmatched junction nucleotides: 5. CDR1 and CDR2 from the germline V gene are MNHNS and SASEGT. The CDR3 is CASNPSGRYYEQYF. In DNA, the CDR3 is TGTGCCAGCAACCCTAGCGGGAGGTACTACGAGCAGTACTTC.

For this clonotype: Lacking the conserved final phenylalanine or tryptophan, this CDR3 likely reflects a read error. V and J are TRBV11-1 and TRBJ2-1; no clear D. Trimming removed 5 bases from V and 3 bases from J, with 11 bases in between. The germline V gene encodes CDR1 SGHAT and CDR2 FQDESV (reference sequence). The CDR3 is 14 residues long. The DNA of the CDR3 is TGTGCCAGCAGCCCCTCGCCGGGCTACAATGAGCAGTTCCTC. It yields the protein CASSPSPGYNEQFL.

This chain joins TRBV19 and TRBJ1-5; D is possibly TRBD1 (5 bases). The germline gives CDR1 LNHDA, CDR2 SQIVND (reference sequence). Trimming took off 3 bases at V and 6 bases at J, with 15 bases between the two ends. The CDR3 has 15 residues. The CDR3 is CASSITAGSRQPQHF. The CDR3 nucleotides are TGTGCCAGTAGTATTACGGCAGGGTCTCGTCAGCCCCAGCATTTT. The entire variable domain, with the rest obtained from reference TRBV19 and TRBJ1-5, is as follows: DGGITQSPKYLFRKEGQNVTLSCEQNLNHDAMYWYRQDPGQGLRLIYYSQIVNDFQKGDIAEGYSVSREKKESFPLTVTSAQKNPTAFYLCASSITAGSRQPQHFGDGTRLSIL.

This clonotype was detected only once. One end of the junction varies from germline; a read error may be responsible. The rearrangement uses TRBV6-1 and TRBJ2-7; no clear D gene. Germline V gives CDR1 MNHNS, CDR2 SASEGT. The CDR3 length is 14 residues. CDR3 in DNA: TGTGCCAGCAGTGAAGTTCCTGTTTTCTACCAGCAGTACTTC. It yields the protein CASSEVPVFYQQYF.

Remarks on this clonotype: The junction departs from germline at one end; a sequencing error may be responsible. The rearrangement uses TRBV24-1 and TRBJ1-1, with 7 nucleotides matching TRBD1. The CDR3 is made up of 13 amino acids. CDR1 and CDR2 from the germline V gene are KGHDR and SFDVKD. CDR3 DNA sequence: TGTGCCACCAGTTCCCGTGAGGGGGCTGATGCTTTCTTT. This sequence encodes CATSSREGADAFF.

There are a few counts of this clonotype. The chain couples TRBV3-1 to TRBJ2-7, with 7 bases identical to TRBD2. Germline trimming cut 8 bases from V and 6 bases from J; bases unmatched to any gene: 13. CDR3 length equals 14 residues. Per germline, CDR1 LGHDT and CDR2 YNNKEL (reference sequence). CDR3 amino acids: CASGRSGTVGEQYF. CDR3 nucleotide sequence: TGTGCCAGCGGCCGGAGCGGGACTGTAGGCGAGCAGTACTTC.

This clonotype has a count of ten or more. The chain has TRBV28 and TRBJ1-6; TRBD1 matches 9 bases. V lost 6 bases and J lost 10; bases outside the gene matches: 10. The V gene's germline CDR1 is MDHEN and CDR2 SYDVKM. The CDR3 runs to 15 residues. CDR3: CASSSPLGTGSPLHF. The CDR3 nucleotides are TGTGCCAGCAGCTCCCCTTTGGGGACAGGGTCACCCCTCCACTTT.

In its sample, this clonotype was seen a few times. V is TRBV29-1 and J is TRBJ2-1; D unclear. Trimming removed 7 bases from V and 8 bases from J, with 12 bases in between. This CDR3 has 11 residues. CDR1 is SQVTM and CDR2 is ANQGSEA in the germline V gene. CDR3 in amino acids: CSAPTSDEQFF. Here the CDR3 DNA reads TGCAGCGCCCCTACTTCGGATGAGCAGTTCTTC.

This clonotype was seen a few times. The J gene is TRBJ2-7, the V gene TRBV5-1; 10 bases fit TRBD1. The CDR3 totals 16 residues. Germline loops: CDR1 SGHRS, CDR2 YFSETQ. V gave up 7 bases and J gave up 2 bases; unmatched junction bases: 12. CDR3 protein: CASFLIPGQGAYEQYF. The CDR3 DNA sequence: TGCGCCAGCTTTCTCATCCCCGGACAGGGGGCCTACGAGCAGTACTTC.

By sample share, this clonotype is medium-sized. The CDR3 protein is CSANLREVEQFF. CDR3 DNA sequence: TGCAGTGCTAATTTAAGGGAGGTTGAGCAGTTCTTC. V is TRBV20-1 and J is TRBJ2-1, with D perhaps matching TRBD2 (6 bases). Germline assignment: CDR1 DFQATT and CDR2 SNEGSKA (reference sequence). Trimming cost V 4 bases and J 9 bases, with 13 bases left between them. The length of the CDR3 is 12 residues.

The table lists this clonotype with many counts. The chain has TRBV6-1 and TRBJ1-1, with unresolved D. The CDR3 is made up of 12 amino acids. Germline CDR1 and CDR2: MNHNS and SASEGT. Trimming stripped 5 bases from V and 3 bases from J, with 7 bases between. DNA of the CDR3: TGTGCCAGCAGTCCCGGGCACACTGAAGCTTTCTTT. Its translation is CASSPGHTEAFF.

This clonotype was seen ten or more times. The chain carries TRBV20-1 and TRBJ2-1, with D possibly matching TRBD2 (6 bases). The ends were cut back, 3 bases at V and 6 bases at J, with 9 bases in the middle. The CDR3 is 12 residues long. Germline V gene lookup returns CDR1 DFQATT and CDR2 SNEGSKA (reference sequence). The CDR3 loop reads CSASGSVNEQFF. CDR3 in DNA: TGCAGTGCTAGCGGGAGTGTCAATGAGCAGTTCTTC.

The chain recombines TRBV7-2 with TRBJ2-1, with D tentatively TRBD1 or TRBD2 (6 bases each). V shed 6 bases and J shed 13 bases, with 13 bases lying between them. In germline, CDR1 is SGHTA, CDR2 FQGNSA. This CDR3 has 11 residues. CDR3 bases: TGTGCCAGCAGTTCGAGGGGGGCACAGTTCTTC. Translating gives CASSSRGAQFF.

This clonotype was counted only a few times. The chain is built from TRBV18 and TRBJ2-1; D might be TRBD2 (6 bases). Between the trimmed V and J ends, which lost 6 bases and 5 bases, there was a span of 14 bases. Germline CDR1 KGHSH, CDR2 LQKENI. The CDR3 totals 14 residues. In nucleotides, the CDR3 is TGTGCCAGCTCCCAGGACACGGGAGACAATGAGCAGTTCTTC. Its protein product is CASSQDTGDNEQFF.

As for this clonotype: This may stem from a read error, because a much larger clone lies one nucleotide away. This rearrangement joins TRBV19 to TRBJ1-1; possible D gene TRBD1, 5 bases. Germline V gene sequence: CDR1 LNHDA, CDR2 SQIVND (reference sequence). The CDR3 has 14 residues. Written as DNA, the CDR3 is TGTGCCAGTAGTATAGGACAGACGAACAATGAAGCTTTCTTT. As protein: CASSIGQTNNEAFF.

Note on this clonotype: A much larger clone lies one base from this, so it may be a read error. The chain joins TRBV29-1 to TRBJ1-2; no clear D. The CDR3 runs to 10 residues. Germline V lookup: CDR1 SQVTM, CDR2 ANQGSEA. Deletions cut 6 bases from V and 8 bases from J, with 10 bases between. CDR3 nucleotides: TGCAGCGTGGATGAAGGGGGCTACACCTTC. It specifies CSVDEGGYTF.

The chain employs TRBV5-1 and TRBJ2-3; 11 nucleotides match TRBD2. The CDR3 is 15 residues long. The ends lost 6 bases at V and 3 bases at J; junction bases unmatched: 6. Germline V gives CDR1 SGHRS, CDR2 YFSETQ. The CDR3 bases are TGCGCCAGCACCCTAGCGGGAGGCCGAACAGATACGCAGTATTTT. Amino acid sequence: CASTLAGGRTDTQYF.

This clonotype came up many times. The V and J genes are TRBV28 and TRBJ2-3; possible D gene TRBD2, 5 bases. Germline assignment: CDR1 MDHEN and CDR2 SYDVKM. This CDR3 contains 14 residues. The ends were cut back, 3 bases at V and 1 base at J, with 8 bases in the middle. The CDR3 is CASSFLGGTDTQYF. CDR3 nucleotides: TGTGCCAGCAGTTTCCTGGGAGGCACAGATACGCAGTATTTT.

In its sample, this clonotype was seen many times. V usage is TRBV7-6 and J usage is TRBJ2-1, with D possibly matching TRBD1 (7 bases). The CDR3 extends over 16 amino acids. Trimming stripped 4 bases from V and 4 bases from J, with 17 bases between. The V gene's germline CDR1 is SGHVS and CDR2 FNYEAQ. The CDR3 reads CASSSVGGTDYNEQFF. CDR3 bases: TGTGCCAGCAGCTCAGTCGGCGGGACAGATTACAATGAGCAGTTCTTC.

This clonotype appeared a few times. CDR3 loop: CASSPPSSPDEQFF. CDR3 sequence (DNA): TGTGCCAGCTCCCCTCCCAGCTCTCCGGATGAGCAGTTCTTC. This sequence joins TRBV18 and TRBJ2-1; D ambiguous. The CDR3 is 14 residues long. Looked up from germline, CDR1 is KGHSH and CDR2 is LQKENI. Deletions cut 6 bases from V and 8 bases from J, with 17 bases between. Full variable domain (missing parts from reference TRBV18 and TRBJ2-1): NAGVMQNPRHLVRRRGQEARLRCSPMKGHSHVYWYRQLPEEGLKFMVYLQKENIIDESGMPKERFSAEFPKEGPSILRIQQVVRGDSAAYFCASSPPSSPDEQFFGPGTRLTVL.